This TCR beta chain was documented in a study of OX40 agonist ivuxolimab in advanced cancers. Clones were read by immunoSEQ multiplex PCR, and TCRdb kept only the in-frame ones, dropping some. The table lists about 48,000 clones, less than 85% of them singletons, with roughly 1.1% in the top ten. V lost 1 base to trimming and J lost 6 bases, with 16 bases between them. The CDR3 length is 16 residues. CDR1 SEHNR and CDR2 FQNEAQ come from the germline V gene (reference sequence). The sample consisted of CD4+ or CD8+ T cells sorted from blood, taken in a trial of the OX40 agonist ivuxolimab. The V and J genes are TRBV7-9 and TRBJ1-5; D may be TRBD1 (5 bases). The clonotype was recovered from an adult with an advanced solid tumor such as melanoma, head and neck, liver or kidney cancer. The CDR3: CASSLGAGVVGQPQHF. The CDR3 DNA is TGTGCCAGCAGCTTAGGAGCGGGGGTCGTCGGTCAGCCCCAGCATTTT.